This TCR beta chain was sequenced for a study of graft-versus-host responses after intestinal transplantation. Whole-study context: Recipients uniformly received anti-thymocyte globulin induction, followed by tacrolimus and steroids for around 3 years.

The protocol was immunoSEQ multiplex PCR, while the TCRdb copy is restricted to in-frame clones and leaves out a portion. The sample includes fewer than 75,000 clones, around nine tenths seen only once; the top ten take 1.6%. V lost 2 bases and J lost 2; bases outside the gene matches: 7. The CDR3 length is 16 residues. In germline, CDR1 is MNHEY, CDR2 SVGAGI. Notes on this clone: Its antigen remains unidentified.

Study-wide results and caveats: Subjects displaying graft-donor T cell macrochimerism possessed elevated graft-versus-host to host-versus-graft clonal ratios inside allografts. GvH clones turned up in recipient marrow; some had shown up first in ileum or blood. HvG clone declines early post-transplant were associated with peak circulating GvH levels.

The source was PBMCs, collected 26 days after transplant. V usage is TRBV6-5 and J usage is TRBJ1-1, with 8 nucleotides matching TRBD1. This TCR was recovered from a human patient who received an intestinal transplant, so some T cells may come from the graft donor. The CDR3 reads CASSYQGAAPNTEAFF. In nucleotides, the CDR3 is TGTGCCAGCAGTTACCAGGGGGCGGCCCCCAACACTGAAGCTTTCTTT.